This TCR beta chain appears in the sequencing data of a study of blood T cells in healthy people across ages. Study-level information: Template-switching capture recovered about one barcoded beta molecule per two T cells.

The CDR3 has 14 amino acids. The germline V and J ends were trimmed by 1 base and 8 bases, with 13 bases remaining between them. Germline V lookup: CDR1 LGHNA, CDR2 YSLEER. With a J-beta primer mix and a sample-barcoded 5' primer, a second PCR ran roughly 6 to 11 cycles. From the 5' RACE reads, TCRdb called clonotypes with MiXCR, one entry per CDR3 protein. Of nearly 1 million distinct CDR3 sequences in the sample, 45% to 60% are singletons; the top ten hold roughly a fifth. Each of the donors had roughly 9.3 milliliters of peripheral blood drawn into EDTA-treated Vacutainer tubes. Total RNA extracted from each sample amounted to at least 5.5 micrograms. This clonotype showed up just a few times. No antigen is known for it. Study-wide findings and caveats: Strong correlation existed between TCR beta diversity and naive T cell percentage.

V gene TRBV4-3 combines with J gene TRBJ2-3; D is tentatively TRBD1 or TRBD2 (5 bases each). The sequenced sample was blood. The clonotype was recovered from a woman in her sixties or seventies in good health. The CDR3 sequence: CASSQGGTGRTQYF. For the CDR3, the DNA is TGCGCCAGCAGCCAAGGTGGGACCGGGCGTACGCAGTATTTT.